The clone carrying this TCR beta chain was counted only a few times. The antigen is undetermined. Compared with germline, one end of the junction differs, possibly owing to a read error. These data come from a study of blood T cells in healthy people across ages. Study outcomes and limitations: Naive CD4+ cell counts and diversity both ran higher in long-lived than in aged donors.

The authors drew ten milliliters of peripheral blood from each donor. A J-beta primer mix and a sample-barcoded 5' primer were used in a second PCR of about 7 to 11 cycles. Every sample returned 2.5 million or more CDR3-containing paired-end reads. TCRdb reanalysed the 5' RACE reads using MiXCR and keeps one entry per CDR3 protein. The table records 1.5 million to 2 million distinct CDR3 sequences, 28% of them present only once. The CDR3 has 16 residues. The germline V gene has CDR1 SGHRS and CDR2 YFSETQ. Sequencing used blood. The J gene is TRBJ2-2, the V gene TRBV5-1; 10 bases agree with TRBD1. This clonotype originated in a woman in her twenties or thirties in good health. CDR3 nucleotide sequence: TGCGTCAGCAGCCCGGGGGACAGGGGTTTGACCGGGGAGCTGTTTTTT. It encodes CVSSPGDRGLTGELFF.